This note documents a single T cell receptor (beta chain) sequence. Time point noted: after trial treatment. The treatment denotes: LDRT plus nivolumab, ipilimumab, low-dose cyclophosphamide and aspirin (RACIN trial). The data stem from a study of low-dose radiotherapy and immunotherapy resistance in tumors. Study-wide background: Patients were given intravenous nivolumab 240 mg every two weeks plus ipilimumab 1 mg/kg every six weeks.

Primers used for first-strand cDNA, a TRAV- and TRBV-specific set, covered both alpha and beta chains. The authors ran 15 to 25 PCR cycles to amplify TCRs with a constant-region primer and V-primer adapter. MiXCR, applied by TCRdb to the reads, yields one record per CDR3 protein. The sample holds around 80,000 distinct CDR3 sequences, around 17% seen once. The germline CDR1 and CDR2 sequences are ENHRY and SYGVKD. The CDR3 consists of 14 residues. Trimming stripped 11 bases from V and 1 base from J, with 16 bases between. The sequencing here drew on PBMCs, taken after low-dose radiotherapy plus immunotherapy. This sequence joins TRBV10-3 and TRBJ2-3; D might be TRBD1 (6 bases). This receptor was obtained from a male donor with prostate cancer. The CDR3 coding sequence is TGTGCCGCCACTACAGGGTTGGGCACAGATACGCAGTATTTT. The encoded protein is CAATTGLGTDTQYF.